This T cell receptor (beta chain) stems from a study of vaccination and CD4 T cells after COVID-19. Treatment: roughly 10-day PBMC culture with coronavirus spike peptide pools or control peptides (ViraFEST assay). Prior to the COVID-19 pandemic (2011-2018), the unexposed donor's CD4+ T cells were collected. Per well, approximately 2 million PBMCs were cultured in the presence of roughly 10 IU/ml IL-2 and 9 to 10 ug/ml peptide pools. Both SARS-CoV-2 S/N and four cold-coronavirus spikes were used, cells permitting, to probe CD4+ T cells of unexposed donors. In regard to this clonotype: The antigen is not known.

Notes on the study in general: The study found median SARS-CoV-2-reactive clonotypes rising from roughly 19 to 38, not significantly.

The Oncomine TCR Beta short-read assay sequenced DNA from cultured CD4+ T cells. From cultured CD4+ T cells, genomic DNA was extracted. TCRdb used MiXCR to reprocess the PCR reads, holding one entry per CDR3 protein. The repertoire holds around 10,000 distinct CDR3 sequences, approximately 30% seen once, with over 15% in the top ten. The germline V gene has CDR1 KGHSH and CDR2 LQKENI. This CDR3 has 17 amino acids. The V and J ends lost 1 base and 2 bases, in that order; junction bases with no gene match: 6. Sequencing used CD4+ T cells from blood, cultured in vitro. The chain is built from TRBV18 and TRBJ2-3; 10 positions agree with TRBD2. This TCR was recovered from a human donor in good health. The CDR3 region has the DNA TGTGCCAGCTCACCACTAAGCGGGAGGGTCCACACAGATACGCAGTATTTT. It is translated as CASSPLSGRVHTDTQYF.